This T cell receptor beta chain was captured in a study of cytomegalovirus exposure and HLA in healthy donors. Overall study context: Out of about 170 million T cells, an earlier analysis found roughly 100 million unique TCR beta sequences in total.

This clone was seen more than once but under ten times. The target antigen is unknown. Study results and limitations: Exclusion as indistinguishable affected some V segments, including TRBV6-2 and TRBV6-3. Roughly even sequencing depth across donors was the assumption behind the presence/absence analyses.

The V gene's germline CDR1 is SNHLY and CDR2 FYNNEI. There are 13 residues in the CDR3. V was pared by 5 bases and J by 2 bases, with 10 bases between. It was with 60 Vbeta and 13 Jbeta primers that the PCR ran. Measured with immunoSEQ multiplex PCR; TCRdb has only the in-frame clones, and not every one. The sample yields approximately 200,000 clones, about 81% seen once. The sequence was collected from a woman aged 18-35 years in good health and CMV-seropositive. This chain joins TRBV2 and TRBJ2-7; TRBD1 is a possible D gene (6 bases). The sequenced material came from PBMCs. CDR3 loop: CASSLRDTYEQYF. CDR3 nucleotide sequence: TGTGCCAGCAGTCTCCGGGACACCTACGAGCAGTACTTC.